This passage covers 21 T cell receptor beta chains from one sample sequenced in a study of shared clonotypes between healthy human individuals. Libraries were prepared by immunoSEQ multiplex PCR; TCRdb keeps only in-frame clonotypes and omits some of them. The table lists millions of clones, 90% to 95% of them singletons. The naive CD8 population came from CD45RO-negative cells selected for CCR7, without terminally differentiated effector memory CD45RA+ cells. The sample consisted of naive CD8+ T cells from PBMCs. The receptors derive from a man between 18 and 35 years old in good health. Some clones in this sample may be carry-over from other donors' samples.

V gene TRBV7-2 combines with J gene TRBJ2-7; weak D call: TRBD1 (5 bases). Per germline, CDR1 SGHTA and CDR2 FQGNSA. V dropped 4 bases and J dropped 6 bases, with 10 bases sitting between them. There are 12 residues in the CDR3. The CDR3 DNA is TGTGCCAGCAGCTGGGGCGGCGCCGAGCAGTACTTC. Residues: CASSWGGAEQYF.

The chain employs TRBV10-2 and TRBJ1-1; D is perhaps TRBD1 (6 bases). The CDR3 loop spans 11 amino acids. Germline CDR1 is WSHSY and CDR2 is SAAADI. The V gene lost 6 bases and the J gene lost 11 bases, with 13 bases spanning the gap. The CDR3 nucleotides are TGCGCCAGCAGCGTGGGGGCCAGGGCTTTCTTT. This codes for CASSVGARAFF.

The chain recombines TRBV9 with TRBJ1-2; TRBD1 might be the D (6 bases). V gave up 3 bases and J gave up 8 bases, with 20 bases separating them. Germline V gene lookup returns CDR1 SGDLS and CDR2 YYNGEE. The CDR3 totals 15 residues. CDR3 amino acids: CASSGTVRGQGGYTF. In DNA form, the CDR3 reads TGTGCCAGCAGCGGTACGGTGCGGGGGCAAGGAGGCTACACCTTC.

The genes are TRBV27 and TRBJ1-2; 12 positions agree with TRBD1. V was clipped by 6 bases and J by 7 bases; unmatched bases: 12. CDR1 is MNHEY and CDR2 is SMNVEV in the germline V gene (reference sequence). The CDR3 spans 16 residues. The CDR3 loop is CASSRDRGRLDGGYTF. For the CDR3, the DNA is TGTGCCAGCAGCCGGGACAGGGGGCGCTTGGATGGTGGCTACACCTTC.

The V and J genes are TRBV30 and TRBJ2-7, with TRBD1 identical over 7 bases. Germline-derived CDR1 and CDR2 are GTSNPN and SVGIG (reference sequence). CDR3 length: 13 amino acids. The V gene end was trimmed by 4 bases and the J gene end by 1 base; junction bases not matched to a gene: 4. In nucleotides, the CDR3 is TGTGCCTGGACGGGACAGCGATCCTACGAGCAGTACTTC. This gives the protein CAWTGQRSYEQYF.

The chain links TRBV4-1 to TRBJ1-3; D not certain. The germline gives CDR1 MGHRA, CDR2 YSYEKL. Trimming removed 5 bases from V and 3 bases from J, with 14 bases in between. The length of the CDR3 is 15 residues. In nucleotides, the CDR3 is TGCGCCAGCAGCGACTTAGACGGCCTTGGAAACACCATATATTTT. It yields the protein CASSDLDGLGNTIYF.

The rearrangement links TRBV6-1 to TRBJ2-1; 7 positions match TRBD2. Germline V CDR1 and CDR2: MNHNS, SASEGT. Trimming at V came to 5 bases and at J to 7 bases, leaving 8 bases not matched to a gene. The CDR3 runs to 14 residues. The CDR3 bases are TGTGCCAGCAGTCGACTGACTAGCCAAAATGAGCAGTTCTTC. Its translation: CASSRLTSQNEQFF.

This chain joins TRBV7-8 and TRBJ2-7, with TRBD2 matching over 13 bases. CDR1 and CDR2 from the germline V gene are SGHVS and FQNEAQ. V shed 0 bases, J shed 6 bases, and the junction held 2 bases outside the gene matches. This CDR3 has 15 residues. The CDR3 sequence is CASSLALAGGGEQYF. DNA for the CDR3: TGTGCCAGCAGCTTAGCACTAGCGGGAGGGGGCGAGCAGTACTTC. Variable domain in full (rest from reference TRBV7-8 and TRBJ2-7): GAGVSQSPRYKVAKRGQDVALRCDPISGHVSLFWYQQALGQGPEFLTYFQNEAQLDKSGLPSDRFFAERPEGSVSTLKIQRTQQEDSAVYLCASSLALAGGGEQYFGPGTRLTVT.

There are a few counts of this clone. V gene TRBV28 combines with J gene TRBJ1-5, with 9 bases matching TRBD1. This CDR3 is built from 16 residues. CDR1 is MDHEN and CDR2 is SYDVKM in the germline V gene. Trimming removed 5 bases from V and 5 bases from J; junction bases left unmatched: 10. The CDR3 sequence is CASSNYPGQGDQPQHF. The DNA of the CDR3 is TGTGCCAGCAGTAATTACCCGGGACAGGGAGATCAGCCCCAGCATTTT.

V and J are TRBV14 and TRBJ2-3; D unclear. Between the trimmed V and J ends, which lost 3 bases and 2 bases, there was a span of 15 bases. The germline CDR1 and CDR2 sequences are SGHDN and FVKESK. This CDR3 is built from 16 residues. The CDR3 region has the DNA TGTGCCAGCAGCCACCGTAGCATTTCGGTCACAGATACGCAGTATTTT. As protein: CASSHRSISVTDTQYF.

The V call is TRBV7-9, the J call TRBJ1-1; TRBD1 agrees at 7 bases. Germline trimming cut 3 bases from V and 5 bases from J; bases unmatched to any gene: 9. This CDR3 region has 15 residues. Germline V gene sequence: CDR1 SEHNR, CDR2 FQNEAQ (reference sequence). The CDR3 bases are TGTGCCAGCAGCTTCTACCAGGGGGGAATTACTGAAGCTTTCTTT. Its protein product is CASSFYQGGITEAFF.

The gene calls are TRBV27 and TRBJ2-7, with unresolved D. The CDR3 consists of 12 residues. Germline V gene sequence: CDR1 MNHEY, CDR2 SMNVEV (reference sequence). Trimming pared 8 bases from V and 3 bases from J, leaving 11 bases between. The CDR3 spells CASAPSLYEQYF. The CDR3 bases are TGTGCCAGCGCCCCCTCCCTCTACGAGCAGTACTTC.

The CDR3 region has the DNA TGTGCCAGCAGTGAAGCGGCAGACTACACCTTC. This encodes CASSEAADYTF. The V gene is TRBV2, the J gene TRBJ1-2; unclear D gene. CDR1 SNHLY and CDR2 FYNNEI come from the germline V gene. CDR3 length: 11 amino acids. V lost 0 bases, J lost 10 bases, and 6 bases lay in between. Looking up the rest from reference TRBV2 and TRBJ1-2 gives the full variable domain: EPEVTQTPSHQVTQMGQEVILRCVPISNHLYFYWYRQILGQKVEFLVSFYNNEISEKSEIFDDQFSVERPDGSNFTLKIRSTKLEDSAMYFCASSEAADYTFGSGTRLTVV.

On this clone itself: The sample contains more than one DNA sequence encoding this CDR3. The chain uses TRBV7-2 and TRBJ2-7; D is perhaps TRBD2 (6 bases). V was shortened by 0 bases and J by 1 base, with 10 bases between the two germline ends. This CDR3 is 15 amino acids long. The germline V gene has CDR1 SGHTA and CDR2 FQGNSA. Written as DNA, the CDR3 is TGTGCCAGCAGCTTAGCGGGGGGAGGTTCCTACGAGCAGTACTTC. Translating gives CASSLAGGGSYEQYF. The full variable domain, in which reference TRBV7-2 and TRBJ2-7 provide the parts outside the CDR3, is GAGVSQSPSNKVTEKGKDVELRCDPISGHTALYWYRQSLGQGLEFLIYFQGNSAPDKSGLPSDRFSAERTGGSVSTLTIQRTQQEDSAVYLCASSLAGGGSYEQYFGPGTRLTVT.

In the case of this clone: Additional DNA sequences in this sample encode the identical CDR3. The gene calls are TRBV9 and TRBJ2-2; D is undetermined. From germline, CDR1 is SGDLS and CDR2 YYNGEE. CDR3 length: 13 amino acids. The V end was cut by 3 bases, the J end by 1 base, with 4 bases between. This chain's CDR3 is CASSALNTGELFF. As DNA, the CDR3 is TGTGCCAGCAGCGCGCTGAACACCGGGGAGCTGTTTTTT.

In DNA form, the CDR3 reads TGTGCCAGCAGTGTCTGGGGCGGGGAGCTGTTTTTT. This encodes CASSVWGGELFF. The chain carries TRBV6-1 and TRBJ2-2; D is ambiguous. Trimming took off 4 bases at V and 7 bases at J, with 7 bases between the two ends. Germline V gives CDR1 MNHNS, CDR2 SASEGT. The CDR3 spans 12 residues.

The rearrangement links TRBV28 to TRBJ2-7; D is perhaps TRBD1 (5 bases). Germline values: CDR1 MDHEN, CDR2 SYDVKM. There are 15 residues in the CDR3. With 7 bases removed from V and 3 bases from J, the gap between germline ends came to 19 bases. The CDR3 coding sequence is TGTGCCAGCACCCCGTGGGGCAGCACACTCTACGAGCAGTACTTC. It specifies CASTPWGSTLYEQYF.

J is TRBJ2-7 and V is TRBV18; D is possibly TRBD2 (6 bases). The germline V gene has CDR1 KGHSH and CDR2 LQKENI. CDR3 length: 15 residues. V lost 2 bases and J lost 4, with 15 bases in between. The CDR3 DNA is TGTGCCAGCTCACCAGAGGACGGGAGCGCATACGAGCAGTACTTC. It translates to CASSPEDGSAYEQYF.

The chain carries TRBV4-2 and TRBJ1-1; D remains unclear. The V gene's germline CDR1 is LGHNA and CDR2 YNFKEQ. Trimming took 3 bases from V and 0 from J, leaving 8 bases between them. The CDR3 consists of 14 residues. The CDR3 nucleotides read TGTGCCAGCAGCCATCGGGCGCTGAACACTGAAGCTTTCTTT. Translating it yields CASSHRALNTEAFF.

The J gene is TRBJ1-1, the V gene TRBV27; 8 bases are a match to TRBD1. The germline V gene has CDR1 MNHEY and CDR2 SMNVEV (reference sequence). The CDR3 is 18 residues long. J gave up 0 bases and V 1 base, and 10 bases lay outside the gene matches. As DNA, the CDR3 is TGTGCCAGCAGTTTATTGTCCACGACAGGGGCCGTGAACACTGAAGCTTTCTTT. Its translation is CASSLLSTTGAVNTEAFF.

CDR3: CAIRLAVTYEQYF. CDR3 bases: TGTGCCATCAGATTAGCGGTAACCTACGAGCAGTACTTC. The genes are TRBV10-3 and TRBJ2-7; D might be TRBD2 (6 bases). CDR1 is ENHRY and CDR2 is SYGVKD in the germline V gene. V gave up 6 bases and J gave up 2 bases, with 11 bases separating them. The CDR3 runs to 13 residues.